These 30 T cell receptor beta chains share one sample of origin, sequenced in a study of early stage breast cancer tumors (dated by TCRdb to the late 2010s). The library came from the immunoSEQ multiplex PCR assay. Held by TCRdb, this immuneACCESS table contains in-frame sequences only and omits some clones. Under half of the omission traces to an unresolved V gene where checked; the cause of the rest is unknown. For this sample the table gives more than 5,500 clones, of which around 73% were detected only once. Jointly, the top ten make up about a tenth of the sample. The sample consisted of normal breast tissue next to the tumor. The receptors here all came from a person aged 35 to 50 with breast cancer.

V is TRBV4-1 and J is TRBJ2-5, with D possibly matching TRBD2 (6 bases). Trimming shortened V by 5 bases and J by 5 bases, and 21 bases separated the two germline ends. The CDR3 is 16 residues long. Germline V gene data show CDR1 as MGHRA and CDR2 as YSYEKL. The CDR3 spells CASSLGTRRVGETQYF. The DNA of the CDR3 is TGCGCCAGCAGCTTAGGAACTCGGAGGGTGGGGGAGACCCAGTACTTC.

The CDR3 region is CASSPNSGSETQYF. The CDR3 DNA reads TGTGCCAGCAGTCCTAATAGCGGGAGTGAGACCCAGTACTTC. The chain recombines TRBV6-1 with TRBJ2-5, with 9 positions matching TRBD2. Germline V gene sequence: CDR1 MNHNS, CDR2 SASEGT. With 5 bases clipped from V and 5 bases from J, the junction kept 6 bases outside the gene matches. The length of the CDR3 is 14 residues.

This sequence joins TRBV25-1 and TRBJ2-7, with 9 bases that match TRBD2. Losses at the gene ends were 1 base for V and 3 bases for J; bases not matched to a gene: 4. The CDR3 totals 15 residues. Germline lookup yields CDR1 MGHDK and CDR2 SYGVNS. The CDR3 DNA sequence: TGTGCCAGCAGTGAATCACTAGCGGGTGTCTACGAGCAGTACTTC. Translation gives CASSESLAGVYEQYF.

This rearrangement joins TRBV21-1 to TRBJ2-3; the D call in the table, TRBD1, was not verified against the DNA. TRBV21-1 is an annotated pseudogene. This CDR3 is 16 amino acids long. This CDR3 is CASSRRYSLGTDTQYF. For the CDR3, the DNA is TGTGCCAGCAGCCGAAGATACAGCCTTGGGACAGATACGCAGTATTTT.

The V gene is TRBV5-1, the J gene TRBJ2-1; D unclear. The CDR3 loop spans 15 amino acids. Germline lookup yields CDR1 SGHRS and CDR2 YFSETQ. V was pared by 0 bases and J by 0 bases, with 7 bases between. The chain's CDR3 is CASSLAGISYNEQFF. The CDR3 nucleotides read TGCGCCAGCAGCTTGGCCGGAATCTCCTACAATGAGCAGTTCTTC.

This rearrangement joins TRBV30 to TRBJ2-3; D call uncertain. Germline values: CDR1 GTSNPN, CDR2 SVGIG (reference sequence). Trimming cost V 0 bases and J 10 bases, with 8 bases left between them. CDR3 length: 11 residues. Here the CDR3 DNA reads TGTGCCTGGAGTGTACGCATGGCGCAGTATTTT. It specifies CAWSVRMAQYF.

The V gene is TRBV4-2, the J gene TRBJ2-5, with 8 bases matching TRBD2. Looked up from germline, CDR1 is LGHNA and CDR2 is YNFKEQ. The CDR3 length is 18 residues. V shed 0 bases and J 3 bases; nucleotides not matched to a gene: 12. CDR3 sequence (DNA): TGTGCCAGCAGCCAAGATGCTGCAAGCGGGAGAACGGAAGAGACCCAGTACTTC. As protein: CASSQDAASGRTEETQYF.

The V gene is TRBV19, the J gene TRBJ2-3; TRBD2 might be the D (7 bases). Trimming took 1 base from V and 6 from J, leaving 14 bases between them. Germline V CDR1 and CDR2: LNHDA, SQIVND (reference sequence). The length of the CDR3 is 15 residues. The CDR3 nucleotides are TGTGCCAGTAGTATAGGGGGGCGGGAGTGGGATACGCAGTATTTT. It specifies CASSIGGREWDTQYF.

The chain couples TRBV21-1 to TRBJ2-2; the table names TRBD2, a call not compared with the DNA. TRBV21-1 is termed a pseudogene. The CDR3 totals 17 residues. The CDR3 DNA is TGTGCCAGCACGCCCTGGGGAGGGAGTAAGGACACCGGGGAGCTGTTTTTT. Amino acids: CASTPWGGSKDTGELFF.

V and J are TRBV7-8 and TRBJ2-1, with D possibly TRBD2 on 5 matching bases. CDR1 is SGHVS, CDR2 FQNEAQ, per germline. Trimming pared 1 base from V and 8 bases from J, leaving 6 bases between. This CDR3 comprises 12 residues. In DNA form, the CDR3 reads TGTGCCAGCAGCTTAGTGCGGGATGAGCAGTTCTTC. This sequence encodes CASSLVRDEQFF.

The chain recombines TRBV5-4 with TRBJ2-1, with 7 bases matching TRBD2. J was trimmed by 10 bases and V by 3 bases; bases with no gene match: 13. This CDR3 contains 15 residues. The V gene's germline CDR1 is SGHNT and CDR2 YYREEE (reference sequence). The CDR3 DNA follows: TGTGCCAGCAGCTCCCATGGACTAGATAGCTGGGAGCAGTTCTTC. This encodes CASSSHGLDSWEQFF.

The chain links TRBV10-1 to TRBJ2-1; 8 bases line up with TRBD1. V lost 3 bases to trimming and J lost 5 bases; unmatched junction nucleotides: 9. CDR3 size: 16 residues. The germline gives CDR1 WNHNN, CDR2 SYGVQD (reference sequence). CDR3 protein: CASSDPLGTGDNEQFF. DNA for the CDR3: TGCGCCAGCAGTGACCCCCTAGGGACAGGAGACAATGAGCAGTTCTTC.

V and J are TRBV19 and TRBJ2-7; 9 nucleotides match TRBD1. This CDR3 has 13 amino acids. The ends lost 4 bases at V and 7 bases at J; junction bases unmatched: 5. Per germline, CDR1 LNHDA and CDR2 SQIVND (reference sequence). CDR3 in amino acids: CASSTLQGAEQYF. CDR3 DNA sequence: TGTGCCAGTAGTACCCTACAGGGGGCAGAGCAGTACTTC.

The rearrangement joins TRBV4-1 to TRBJ2-5; D not certain. The CDR3 runs 15 residues. The germline gives CDR1 MGHRA, CDR2 YSYEKL. Trimming cost V 0 bases and J 3 bases, with 11 bases left between them. CDR3 sequence reads: CASSQDPGSKETQYF. CDR3 nucleotides: TGCGCCAGCAGCCAAGATCCGGGTTCGAAAGAGACCCAGTACTTC.

The chain recombines TRBV5-1 with TRBJ2-5, with D possibly matching TRBD1 (7 bases). This CDR3 comprises 15 residues. V lost 1 base to trimming and J lost 3 bases, with 13 bases between them. CDR1 and CDR2 from the germline V gene are SGHRS and YFSETQ. CDR3: CASSLSGRGEETQYF. The CDR3 region has the DNA TGCGCCAGCAGCTTGAGTGGCAGGGGGGAAGAGACCCAGTACTTC.

This sequence joins TRBV18 and TRBJ2-5, with D possibly being TRBD2 (6 bases). The CDR3 length is 13 residues. Germline CDR1 reads KGHSH; CDR2 reads LQKENI. Trimming removed 3 bases at V and 3 bases at J, with 8 bases between. CDR3 nucleotides: TGTGCCAGCTCACCGGGGGGAAAAGAGACCCAGTACTTC. This gives the protein CASSPGGKETQYF.

This sequence joins TRBV19 and TRBJ2-4; D is possibly TRBD1 (5 bases). This CDR3 spans 15 amino acids. V lost 5 bases and J 6 bases, leaving 17 bases between the germline ends. Germline V gene data show CDR1 as LNHDA and CDR2 as SQIVND (reference sequence). The CDR3: CASSPPDNQGNIQYF. CDR3 nucleotide sequence: TGTGCCAGTAGTCCCCCGGACAACCAAGGAAACATTCAGTACTTC.

This clone was detected a few times. The V and J genes are TRBV11-3 and TRBJ1-1; 8 bases match TRBD1. The CDR3 runs 14 residues. The J segment lost 9 bases and the V segment lost 6 bases, leaving 12 bases of the junction unmatched. Germline V gene lookup returns CDR1 SGHNT and CDR2 YENEEA. CDR3 coding DNA: TGTGCCAGCAGTCTAGGACAGGGTTTCGAGAAAGCTTTCTTT. This sequence encodes CASSLGQGFEKAFF.

This chain links TRBV10-3 with TRBJ1-1, with D possibly TRBD1 on 5 matching bases. Germline V lookup: CDR1 ENHRY, CDR2 SYGVKD. Trimming left V 3 bases short and J 2 bases short, with 10 bases between. CDR3 length: 14 residues. The CDR3 reads CAISEIGANTEAFF. The CDR3 nucleotides read TGTGCCATCAGTGAAATAGGGGCTAACACTGAAGCTTTCTTT.

The chain links TRBV7-2 to TRBJ2-7; 11 positions match TRBD2. After removal of 6 bases from V and 5 bases from J, the junction contained 12 bases not matched to a gene. Germline loops: CDR1 SGHTA, CDR2 FQGNSA. There are 16 residues in the CDR3. The CDR3: CASRMVPLAGVNEQYF. The CDR3 DNA reads TGTGCCAGCAGAATGGTACCACTAGCGGGAGTCAACGAGCAGTACTTC. Full variable domain (remainder filled in from reference TRBV7-2 and TRBJ2-7): GAGVSQSPSNKVTEKGKDVELRCDPISGHTALYWYRQSLGQGLEFLIYFQGNSAPDKSGLPSDRFSAERTGGSVSTLTIQRTQQEDSAVYLCASRMVPLAGVNEQYFGPGTRLTVT.

This clone appeared a single time. The chain is built from TRBV6-5 and TRBJ2-7, with 13 bases identical to TRBD2. This CDR3 has 15 residues. Germline CDR1 is MNHEY and CDR2 is SVGAGI. Germline trimming cut 6 bases from V and 0 bases from J; bases unmatched to any gene: 2. CDR3 in DNA: TGTGCCAGCAGCCGGACTAGCGGGAGCTCCTACGAGCAGTACTTC. Its protein is CASSRTSGSSYEQYF.

This clone has just a few counts. The J gene is TRBJ2-7, the V gene TRBV6-1; 7 bases map to TRBD1. The junction had 8 bases not matched to a gene; V was cut back by 0 bases and J by 3 bases. CDR3 length: 16 residues. The germline V gene has CDR1 MNHNS and CDR2 SASEGT. CDR3 region: CASSEAFGQAIYEQYF. CDR3 nucleotides: TGTGCCAGCAGTGAAGCGTTTGGACAGGCTATCTACGAGCAGTACTTC.

The rearrangement uses TRBV7-3 and TRBJ2-1; 8 nucleotides align to TRBD2. This CDR3 spans 15 amino acids. Germline-derived CDR1 and CDR2 are SGHTA and FQGTGA. V trimming: 3 bases; J trimming: 2 bases; junction bases outside the gene matches: 3. This chain's CDR3 is CASSFSGSTYNEQFF. CDR3 DNA: TGTGCCAGCAGCTTCAGCGGGAGCACCTACAATGAGCAGTTCTTC.

V usage is TRBV29-1 and J usage is TRBJ2-1, with D possibly being TRBD1 (5 bases). Trimming took off 4 bases at V and 5 bases at J, with 9 bases between the two ends. The CDR3 runs 12 residues. Germline loops: CDR1 SQVTM, CDR2 ANQGSEA. CDR3 nucleotides: TGCAGCGTTGGGGGCAGTAACAATGAGCAGTTCTTC. Translating it yields CSVGGSNNEQFF.

This chain uses TRBV5-1 with TRBJ1-5, with a possible D match to TRBD1 (6 bases). The ends were cut back, 0 bases at V and 0 bases at J, with 7 bases in the middle. The CDR3 covers 15 residues. Germline lookup yields CDR1 SGHRS and CDR2 YFSETQ. CDR3 amino acids: CASSLGGASNQPQHF. The CDR3 nucleotides are TGCGCCAGCAGCTTGGGGGGGGCTAGCAATCAGCCCCAGCATTTT.

The chain couples TRBV5-1 to TRBJ2-5; 8 bases align to TRBD1. Germline CDR1 SGHRS, CDR2 YFSETQ. The CDR3 consists of 15 residues. The trim removed 3 bases at V and 2 bases at J, leaving 6 bases unmatched. CDR3 bases: TGCGCCAGCAGCTCCGACAGGGGCCATCAAGAGACCCAGTACTTC. Translated, it gives CASSSDRGHQETQYF. Full variable domain (rest looked up from reference TRBV5-1 and TRBJ2-5): KAGVTQTPRYLIKTRGQQVTLSCSPISGHRSVSWYQQTPGQGLQFLFEYFSETQRNKGNFPGRFSGRQFSNSRSEMNVSTLELGDSALYLCASSSDRGHQETQYFGPGTRLLVL.

J is TRBJ1-3 and V is TRBV28; 7 positions agree with TRBD1. There are 15 residues in the CDR3. V shed 2 bases and J 7 bases; nucleotides not matched to a gene: 8. Germline CDR1 is MDHEN and CDR2 is SYDVKM. In DNA, the CDR3 is TGTGCCAGCAGTTTACGGGACAGCCCCGGTAACACCATATATTTT. Protein: CASSLRDSPGNTIYF.

This chain uses TRBV11-2 with TRBJ2-3; D is possibly TRBD2 (6 bases). V was trimmed by 4 bases and J by 5 bases, leaving 16 bases between them. This CDR3 comprises 15 residues. Germline V gives CDR1 SGHAT, CDR2 FQNNGV. CDR3 region: CASSSRDSFIDTQYF. The CDR3 nucleotides read TGTGCCAGCAGCTCGAGGGACTCTTTCATAGATACGCAGTATTTT. The full variable domain, rest sourced from reference TRBV11-2 and TRBJ2-3, is EAGVAQSPRYKIIEKRQSVAFWCNPISGHATLYWYQQILGQGPKLLIQFQNNGVVDDSQLPKDRFSAERLKGVDSTLKIQPAKLEDSAVYLCASSSRDSFIDTQYFGPGTRLTVL.

The V call is TRBV19, the J call TRBJ2-6; D gene uncertain. Trimming removed 2 bases from V and 11 bases from J, with 10 bases in between. Germline CDR1 LNHDA, CDR2 SQIVND (reference sequence). The CDR3 runs to 13 residues. The CDR3 region is CASSIWGRDVLTF. DNA of the CDR3: TGTGCCAGTAGTATATGGGGTAGGGACGTCCTGACTTTC.

The chain carries TRBV19 and TRBJ2-3; 8 bases are a match to TRBD1. With V trimmed by 5 bases and J by 1 base, 2 bases remained unmatched. This CDR3 region has 14 residues. The germline CDR1 and CDR2 sequences are LNHDA and SQIVND (reference sequence). The CDR3 DNA follows: TGTGCCAGTAGTGACAGGGGTGGCACAGATACGCAGTATTTT. Its translation is CASSDRGGTDTQYF.